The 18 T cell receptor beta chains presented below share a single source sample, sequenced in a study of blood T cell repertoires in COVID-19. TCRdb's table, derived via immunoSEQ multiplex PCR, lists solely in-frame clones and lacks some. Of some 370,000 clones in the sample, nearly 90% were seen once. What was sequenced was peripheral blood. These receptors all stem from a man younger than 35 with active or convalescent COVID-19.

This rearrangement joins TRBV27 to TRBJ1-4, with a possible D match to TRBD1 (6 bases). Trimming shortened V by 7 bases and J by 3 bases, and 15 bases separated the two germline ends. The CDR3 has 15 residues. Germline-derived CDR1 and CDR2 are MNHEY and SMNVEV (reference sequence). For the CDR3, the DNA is TGTGCCAGCACCACAGGGCGCACAGCTAATGAAAAACTGTTTTTT. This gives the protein CASTTGRTANEKLFF.

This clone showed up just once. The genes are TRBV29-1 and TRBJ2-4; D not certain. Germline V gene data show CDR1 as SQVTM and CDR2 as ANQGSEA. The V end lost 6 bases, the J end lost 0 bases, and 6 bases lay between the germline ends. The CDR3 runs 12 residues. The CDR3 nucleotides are TGCAGCGTGAGATTAGCCAAAAACATTCAGTACTTC. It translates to CSVRLAKNIQYF.

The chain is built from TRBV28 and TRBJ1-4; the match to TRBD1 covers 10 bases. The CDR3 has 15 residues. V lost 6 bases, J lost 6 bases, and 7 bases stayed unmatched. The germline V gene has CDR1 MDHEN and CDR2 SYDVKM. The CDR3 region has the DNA TGTGCCAGCAGCCGAACCGGGACAGGGGATGAAAAACTGTTTTTT. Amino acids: CASSRTGTGDEKLFF.

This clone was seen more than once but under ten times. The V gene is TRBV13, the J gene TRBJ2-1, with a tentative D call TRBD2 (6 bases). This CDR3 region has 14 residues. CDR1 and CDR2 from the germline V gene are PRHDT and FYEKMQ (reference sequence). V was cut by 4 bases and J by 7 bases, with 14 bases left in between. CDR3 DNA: TGTGCCAGCAGCTACGCGACTAGGCTAAATGAGCAGTTCTTC. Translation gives CASSYATRLNEQFF.

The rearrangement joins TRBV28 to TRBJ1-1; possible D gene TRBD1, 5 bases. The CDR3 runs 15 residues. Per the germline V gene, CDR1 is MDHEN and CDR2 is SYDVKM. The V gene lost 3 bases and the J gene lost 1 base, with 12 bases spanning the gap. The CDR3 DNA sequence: TGTGCCAGCAGTTTCCCGACCACAGGGAACACTGAAGCTTTCTTT. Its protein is CASSFPTTGNTEAFF.

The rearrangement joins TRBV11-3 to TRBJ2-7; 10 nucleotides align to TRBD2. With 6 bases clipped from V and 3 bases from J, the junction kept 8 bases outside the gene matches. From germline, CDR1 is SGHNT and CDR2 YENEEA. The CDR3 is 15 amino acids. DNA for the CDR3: TGTGCCAGCAGTTCTACTAGCGGGGCTAACTACGAGCAGTACTTC. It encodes CASSSTSGANYEQYF.

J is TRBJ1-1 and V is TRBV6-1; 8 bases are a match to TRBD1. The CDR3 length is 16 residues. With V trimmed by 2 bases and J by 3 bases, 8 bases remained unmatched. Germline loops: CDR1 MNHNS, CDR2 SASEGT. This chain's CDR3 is CASSETLDRADTEAFF. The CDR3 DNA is TGTGCCAGCAGTGAAACCCTGGACAGGGCAGACACTGAAGCTTTCTTT.

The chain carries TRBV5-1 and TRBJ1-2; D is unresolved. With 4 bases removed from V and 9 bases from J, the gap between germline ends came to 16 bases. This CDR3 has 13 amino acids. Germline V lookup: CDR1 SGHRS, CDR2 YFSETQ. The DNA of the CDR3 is TGCGCCAGCAGCCCCATCGGAAGGGAGAGCTACACCTTC. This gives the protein CASSPIGRESYTF.

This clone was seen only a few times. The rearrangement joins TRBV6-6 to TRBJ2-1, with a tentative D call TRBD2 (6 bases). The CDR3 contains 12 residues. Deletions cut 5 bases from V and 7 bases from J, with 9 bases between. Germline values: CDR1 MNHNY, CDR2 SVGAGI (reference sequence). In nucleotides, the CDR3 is TGTGCCAGCAGTAACCTAGCGAATGAGCAGTTCTTC. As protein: CASSNLANEQFF.

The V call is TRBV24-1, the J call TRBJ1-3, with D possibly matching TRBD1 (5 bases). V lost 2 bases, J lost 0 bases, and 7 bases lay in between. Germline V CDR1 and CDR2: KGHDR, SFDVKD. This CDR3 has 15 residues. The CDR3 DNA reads TGTGCCACCAGTGATTCGGGGGGCTCTGGAAACACCATATATTTT. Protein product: CATSDSGGSGNTIYF.

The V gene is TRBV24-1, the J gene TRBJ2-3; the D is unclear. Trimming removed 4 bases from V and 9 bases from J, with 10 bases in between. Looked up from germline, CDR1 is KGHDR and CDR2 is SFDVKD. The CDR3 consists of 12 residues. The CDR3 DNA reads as TGTGCCACCAGTGACACCGTGGGCACGCAGTATTTT. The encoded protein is CATSDTVGTQYF.

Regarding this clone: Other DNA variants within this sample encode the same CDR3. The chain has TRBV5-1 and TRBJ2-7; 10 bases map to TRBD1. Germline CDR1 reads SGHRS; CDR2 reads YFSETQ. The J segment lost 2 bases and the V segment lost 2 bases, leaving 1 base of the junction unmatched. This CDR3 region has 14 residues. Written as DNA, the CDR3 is TGCGCCAGCAGCTTAGGGACAGGGGCCTACGAGCAGTACTTC. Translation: CASSLGTGAYEQYF.

CDR3 nucleotide sequence: TGTGCCAGCAAGAGGGACAGGGGTGACTATGGCTACACCTTC. Translation gives CASKRDRGDYGYTF. V is TRBV2 and J is TRBJ1-2, with TRBD1 matching over 10 bases. CDR1 and CDR2 (germline): SNHLY, FYNNEI. Trimming took 7 bases from V and 3 from J; bases not matched to a gene: 5. The CDR3 consists of 14 residues. Full variable domain (missing parts from reference TRBV2 and TRBJ1-2): EPEVTQTPSHQVTQMGQEVILRCVPISNHLYFYWYRQILGQKVEFLVSFYNNEISEKSEIFDDQFSVERPDGSNFTLKIRSTKLEDSAMYFCASKRDRGDYGYTFGSGTRLTVV.

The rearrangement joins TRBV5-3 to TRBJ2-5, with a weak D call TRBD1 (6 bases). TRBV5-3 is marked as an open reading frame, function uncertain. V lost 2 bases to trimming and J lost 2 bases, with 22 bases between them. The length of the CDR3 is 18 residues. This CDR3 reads CARSFDRLEGGVQETQYF. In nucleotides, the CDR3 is TGTGCCAGAAGCTTTGACCGCCTAGAAGGGGGAGTACAAGAGACCCAGTACTTC.

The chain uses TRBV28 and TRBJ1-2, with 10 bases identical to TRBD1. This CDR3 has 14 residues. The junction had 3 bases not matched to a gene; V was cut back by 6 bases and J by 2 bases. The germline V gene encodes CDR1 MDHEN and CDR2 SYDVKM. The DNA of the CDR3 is TGTGCCAGCAGGAAGGGACAGGGGAACTATGGCTACACCTTC. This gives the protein CASRKGQGNYGYTF.

CDR3 residues: CASSDSGVGNSPLHF. CDR3 sequence (DNA): TGTGCCAGCAGCGACTCAGGGGTAGGGAATTCACCCCTCCACTTT. The J gene is TRBJ1-6, the V gene TRBV7-9, with D possibly being TRBD1 (6 bases). V lost 5 bases, J lost 7 bases, and 15 bases lay in between. The V gene's germline CDR1 is SEHNR and CDR2 FQNEAQ (reference sequence). The CDR3 length is 15 residues.

The CDR3 region is CAISEFQAQNTEAFF. The CDR3 DNA follows: TGTGCCATCAGTGAGTTTCAGGCCCAGAACACTGAAGCTTTCTTT. The chain carries TRBV10-3 and TRBJ1-1; unclear D gene. The germline CDR1 and CDR2 sequences are ENHRY and SYGVKD. Trimming removed 1 base at V and 1 base at J, with 10 bases between. The CDR3 length is 15 residues.

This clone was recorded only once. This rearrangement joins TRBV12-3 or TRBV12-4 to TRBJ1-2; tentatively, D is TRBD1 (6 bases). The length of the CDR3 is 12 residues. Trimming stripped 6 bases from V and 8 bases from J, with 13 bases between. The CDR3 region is CASSRGGAGYTF. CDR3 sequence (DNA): TGTGCCAGCAGCCGAGGGGGAGCGGGCTACACCTTC.